This T cell receptor beta chain emerged from a study of lymphopenia after photon versus proton radiotherapy (dated by TCRdb to about 2019). In terms of the full investigation: The immunological effects of photon versus proton radiation therapy were compared in patients with gastrointestinal tumors who developed high-grade lymphopenia. The cohort included about 18 patients with gastrointestinal tumors who developed lymphopenia after receiving either photon or proton therapy. The goal of the study was to characterize the differences between the two radiation modalities in how they affect the immune system. Overall study results and their limits: Across the cohort, an inverse correlation was found between a larger post-nadir drop in TCR diversity and overall survival time among patients who died. Relative stability during treatment was observed in proton-treated patients, whereas loss of naive T cells and TCR diversity and gain of effector/memory populations were observed in photon-treated patients. The survival association was assessed only in patients who died, and better survival with proton therapy was presented by the authors as a possibility rather than a demonstrated result. After the lymphocyte count nadir, oligoclonal expansion, especially of CD8+ Temra cells, was observed in photon-treated repertoires, and the drop in diversity was driven by this expansion.

Regarding this clone: The specificity of this receptor is unknown. No much larger clone is present one base from it, and per-base qualities are unavailable.

The library came from the immunoSEQ multiplex PCR assay. T cell repertoires were profiled with deep sequencing of rearranged TCR beta loci together with multiparametric flow cytometry. What TCRdb holds here is the immuneACCESS table cut down to in-frame rearrangements. Part of the clones is not present; checked against another copy, under half of the missing clones reflect an unresolved V gene, and the others are unexplained. This sample has more than 70,000 clones in its table, and about four fifths of those were observed once. The top ten clonotypes cover more than 1.2% of the sample. CDR1 and CDR2 are drawn from the germline V gene: SGHRS, YFSETQ. The CDR3 runs 17 amino acids, cysteine and phenylalanine included. Only the CDR3 DNA stays, 51 bases, in frame from base 1. The trim is 0 bases for V and 5 bases for J, with a gap of 18 bases between the germline ends.

The chain was built from TRBV5-1 and TRBJ2-1; the D region possibly corresponds to TRBD2 (6 bases align). The sequence was collected from a man in his sixties with pancreatic cancer. This specimen was peripheral blood, taken from a patient treated with proton-based radiotherapy. The CDR3 reads as follows: CASSLDAGTRPNNEQFF. The sequenced DNA: TGCGCCAGCAGCTTGGATGCGGGAACTCGACCCAACAATGAGCAGTTCTTC.